This T cell receptor (beta chain) was recovered during a study of CD8+ T cells in alopecia areata. Turning to the study itself: Treatment comprised oral tofacitinib, 5 to 10 mg twice daily, in treated patients.

Overall study findings and caveats: In scalp and blood during tofacitinib, many expanded lesional clones persisted.

Treatment described: oral pan-JAK inhibitor, 5-10 mg twice daily. This CDR3 is built from 13 residues. With 8 bases removed from V and 2 bases from J, the gap between germline ends came to 13 bases. CDR1 and CDR2 (germline): SEHNR, FQNEAQ (reference sequence). Extracted from the samples, RNA was reverse transcribed into cDNA to serve as the sequencing template. The protocol was immunoSEQ multiplex PCR, while the TCRdb copy is restricted to in-frame clones and leaves out a portion. The sample includes roughly 76,000 clones, 29% of them seen just once. This clone has a count of ten or more. Its antigen is currently unknown.

This sequence joins TRBV7-9 and TRBJ2-7; D remains ambiguous. The sequence was collected from a human donor with alopecia areata. The source was CD8+ T cells sorted from blood, collected at week 4, from a patient treated with tofacitinib. In DNA form, the CDR3 reads TGTGCCAGCGACGGCCCCCCTACCTACGAGCAGTACTTC. Encoded protein: CASDGPPTYEQYF.